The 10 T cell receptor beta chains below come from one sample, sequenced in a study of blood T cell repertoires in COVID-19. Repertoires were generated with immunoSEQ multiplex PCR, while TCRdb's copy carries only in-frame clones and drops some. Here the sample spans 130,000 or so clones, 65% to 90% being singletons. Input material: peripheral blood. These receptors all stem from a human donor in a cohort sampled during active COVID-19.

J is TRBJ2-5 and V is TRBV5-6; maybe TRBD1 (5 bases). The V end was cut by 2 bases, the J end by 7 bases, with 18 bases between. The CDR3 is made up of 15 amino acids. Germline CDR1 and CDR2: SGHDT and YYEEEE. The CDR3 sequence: CASSFLRRDVRTQYF. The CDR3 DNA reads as TGTGCCAGCAGCTTTCTACGCAGGGATGTTAGGACCCAGTACTTC. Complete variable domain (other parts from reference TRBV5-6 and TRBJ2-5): DAGVTQSPTHLIKTRGQQVTLRCSPKSGHDTVSWYQQALGQGPQFIFQYYEEEERQRGNFPDRFSGHQFPNYSSELNVNALLLGDSALYLCASSFLRRDVRTQYFGPGTRLLVL.

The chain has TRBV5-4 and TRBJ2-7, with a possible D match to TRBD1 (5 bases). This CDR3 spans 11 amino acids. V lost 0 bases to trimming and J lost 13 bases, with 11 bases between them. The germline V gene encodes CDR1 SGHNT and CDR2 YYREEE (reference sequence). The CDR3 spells CASSLEGVVYF. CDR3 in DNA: TGTGCCAGCAGCTTGGAAGGGGTGGTTTACTTC.

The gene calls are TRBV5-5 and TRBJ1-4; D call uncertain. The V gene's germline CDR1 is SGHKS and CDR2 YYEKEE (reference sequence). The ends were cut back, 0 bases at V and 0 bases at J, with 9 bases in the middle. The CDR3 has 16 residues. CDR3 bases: TGTGCCAGCAGCTTGGCCGGTCCGACAACTAATGAAAAACTGTTTTTT. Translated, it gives CASSLAGPTTNEKLFF.

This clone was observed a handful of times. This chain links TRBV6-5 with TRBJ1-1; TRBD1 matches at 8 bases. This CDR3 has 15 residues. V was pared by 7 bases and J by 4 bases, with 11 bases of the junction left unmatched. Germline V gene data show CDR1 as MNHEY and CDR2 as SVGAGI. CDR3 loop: CASISQGALSTEAFF. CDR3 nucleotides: TGTGCCAGCATCTCGCAGGGGGCTCTATCCACTGAAGCTTTCTTT.

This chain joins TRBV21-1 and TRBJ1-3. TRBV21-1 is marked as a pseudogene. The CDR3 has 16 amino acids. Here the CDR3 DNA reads TGTGCCAGCAACGGGCGGGACTCTGACTCTGGAAACACCATATATTTT. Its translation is CASNGRDSDSGNTIYF.

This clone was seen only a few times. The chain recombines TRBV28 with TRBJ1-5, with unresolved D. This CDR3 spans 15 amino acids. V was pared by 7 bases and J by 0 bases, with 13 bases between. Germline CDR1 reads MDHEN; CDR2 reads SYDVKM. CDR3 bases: TGTGCCAGCACCCACCGGACTGTTAGCAATCAGCCCCAGCATTTT. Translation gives CASTHRTVSNQPQHF.

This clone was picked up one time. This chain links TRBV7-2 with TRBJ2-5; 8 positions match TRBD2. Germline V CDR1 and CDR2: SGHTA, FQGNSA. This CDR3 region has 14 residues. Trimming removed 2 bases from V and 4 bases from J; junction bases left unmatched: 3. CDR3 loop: CASSLSGGRETQYF. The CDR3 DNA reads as TGTGCCAGCAGCTTATCGGGGGGGCGAGAGACCCAGTACTTC. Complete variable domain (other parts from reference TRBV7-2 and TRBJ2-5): GAGVSQSPSNKVTEKGKDVELRCDPISGHTALYWYRQSLGQGLEFLIYFQGNSAPDKSGLPSDRFSAERTGGSVSTLTIQRTQQEDSAVYLCASSLSGGRETQYFGPGTRLLVL.

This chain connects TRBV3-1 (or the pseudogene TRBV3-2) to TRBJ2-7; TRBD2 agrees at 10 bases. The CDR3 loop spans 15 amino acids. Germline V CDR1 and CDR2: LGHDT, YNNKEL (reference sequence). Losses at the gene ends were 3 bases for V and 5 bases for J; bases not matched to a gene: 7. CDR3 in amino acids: CASSHPSGGVHEQYF. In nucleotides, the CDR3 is TGTGCCAGCAGCCATCCCAGCGGGGGGGTGCACGAGCAGTACTTC.

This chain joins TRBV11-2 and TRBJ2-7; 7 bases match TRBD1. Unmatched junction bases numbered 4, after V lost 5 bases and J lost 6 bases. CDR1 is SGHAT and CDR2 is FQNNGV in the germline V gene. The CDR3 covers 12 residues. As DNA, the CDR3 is TGTGCCAGCAGCCGGGACAGATCCGAGCAGTACTTC. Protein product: CASSRDRSEQYF.

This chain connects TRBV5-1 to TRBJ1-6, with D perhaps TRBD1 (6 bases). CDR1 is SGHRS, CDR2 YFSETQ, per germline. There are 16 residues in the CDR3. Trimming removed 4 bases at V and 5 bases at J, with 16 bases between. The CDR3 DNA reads TGCGCCAGCAGCCCGCTAGCCGGGACAAATAATTCACCCCTCCACTTT. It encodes CASSPLAGTNNSPLHF.